One and the same sample provided the 17 T cell receptor beta chains below, sequenced in a study of blood T cell repertoires in COVID-19. Repertoires were generated with immunoSEQ multiplex PCR, while TCRdb's copy carries only in-frame clones and drops some. The table shows around 270,000 clones, with 80% to 90% occurring only once. The material sequenced was PBMCs or T cells enriched from blood (not recorded which). These receptors came from a woman between 40 and 50 years old who had been exposed to COVID-19.

Of note for this clone: The sample carries other DNA sequences with the same CDR3. The chain employs TRBV10-3 and TRBJ1-1; 7 bases line up with TRBD1. The CDR3 extends over 12 amino acids. Germline assignment: CDR1 ENHRY and CDR2 SYGVKD. V was pared by 6 bases and J by 4 bases, with 2 bases of the junction left unmatched. The DNA of the CDR3 is TGTGCCATCAGCGGGACAGCCACTGAAGCTTTCTTT. It codes for CAISGTATEAFF.

The chain combines TRBV29-1 with TRBJ1-2, with no clear D. The germline gives CDR1 SQVTM, CDR2 ANQGSEA. This CDR3 spans 12 amino acids. The V and J ends lost 0 bases and 4 bases respectively, with 6 bases between them. In nucleotides, the CDR3 is TGCAGCGTTGAAGACACACCCTATGGCTACACCTTC. This sequence encodes CSVEDTPYGYTF.

J is TRBJ2-1 and V is TRBV7-2; D gene unclear. V dropped 1 base and J dropped 3 bases, with 10 bases sitting between them. The CDR3 covers 15 residues. The V gene's germline CDR1 is SGHTA and CDR2 FQGNSA. This chain's CDR3 is CASSLESVGYNEQFF. CDR3 coding DNA: TGTGCCAGCAGCTTAGAGTCTGTCGGCTACAATGAGCAGTTCTTC. The full variable domain, rest sourced from reference TRBV7-2 and TRBJ2-1, is GAGVSQSPSNKVTEKGKDVELRCDPISGHTALYWYRQSLGQGLEFLIYFQGNSAPDKSGLPSDRFSAERTGGSVSTLTIQRTQQEDSAVYLCASSLESVGYNEQFFGPGTRLTVL.

The V call is TRBV19, the J call TRBJ1-1; tentative D call: TRBD1 (5 bases). The length of the CDR3 is 14 residues. Germline CDR1 LNHDA, CDR2 SQIVND (reference sequence). V lost 6 bases, J lost 13 bases, and 24 bases lay in between. This CDR3 is CASSLYQGEGRSFF. The CDR3 DNA is TGTGCCAGTAGCCTCTATCAGGGAGAAGGGAGGAGTTTCTTT.

The chain employs TRBV28 and TRBJ1-1; 7 bases map to TRBD1. Trimming removed 2 bases from V and 3 bases from J; junction bases left unmatched: 9. This CDR3 spans 16 amino acids. Germline-derived CDR1 and CDR2 are MDHEN and SYDVKM. The CDR3 region is CASSLGGGARYTEAFF. The CDR3 DNA reads as TGTGCCAGCAGTTTAGGAGGGGGCGCGCGATACACTGAAGCTTTCTTT.

This clone showed up just once. The rearrangement joins TRBV6-6 to TRBJ1-5; D might be TRBD1 (5 bases). The CDR3 consists of 13 residues. Trimming stripped 5 bases from V and 5 bases from J, with 10 bases between. The V gene's germline CDR1 is MNHNY and CDR2 SVGAGI (reference sequence). The CDR3 sequence: CASSPPGHQPQHF. DNA of the CDR3: TGTGCCAGCAGTCCGCCAGGGCATCAGCCCCAGCATTTT.

V is TRBV5-5 and J is TRBJ1-5; 7 bases are shared with TRBD1. The CDR3 covers 16 residues. The V and J ends lost 4 bases and 0 bases, in that order; junction bases with no gene match: 7. Germline assignment: CDR1 SGHKS and CDR2 YYEKEE (reference sequence). For the CDR3, the DNA is TGTGCCAGCAGCCGAATCCGGGACAGTAGCAATCAGCCCCAGCATTTT. Translation: CASSRIRDSSNQPQHF.

The chain recombines TRBV7-2 with TRBJ1-1; weak D call: TRBD1 (6 bases). V lost 2 bases to trimming and J lost 4 bases, with 11 bases between them. This CDR3 contains 14 residues. Germline V gene sequence: CDR1 SGHTA, CDR2 FQGNSA. The CDR3 loop is CASSLWDTGTEAFF. CDR3 sequence (DNA): TGTGCCAGCAGCTTATGGGACACGGGCACTGAAGCTTTCTTT.

This chain connects TRBV6-1 to TRBJ2-6; D is unclear. V was pared by 2 bases and J by 4 bases, with 9 bases between. The CDR3 runs 15 residues. CDR1 MNHNS and CDR2 SASEGT come from the germline V gene. The CDR3 spells CASSEFRLGANVLTF. The DNA of the CDR3 is TGTGCCAGCAGTGAATTTCGGTTGGGGGCCAACGTCCTGACTTTC.

This chain joins TRBV15 and TRBJ2-1, with 8 positions matching TRBD2. The junction had 8 bases not matched to a gene; V was cut back by 4 bases and J by 3 bases. Germline V gene data show CDR1 as LNHNV and CDR2 as YYDKDF (reference sequence). This CDR3 region has 16 residues. CDR3 DNA sequence: TGTGCCACCAGCATACGAGCGGGAGACGGCTACAATGAGCAGTTCTTC. Amino acids: CATSIRAGDGYNEQFF. The full variable domain, completed using reference TRBV15 and TRBJ2-1, is DAMVIQNPRYQVTQFGKPVTLSCSQTLNHNVMYWYQQKSSQAPKLLFHYYDKDFNNEADTPDNFQSRRPNTSFCFLDIRSPGLGDTAMYLCATSIRAGDGYNEQFFGPGTRLTVL.

This clone was seen only once. The chain combines TRBV11-2 with TRBJ2-5; D gene ambiguous. CDR3 length: 13 amino acids. Germline V gene data show CDR1 as SGHAT and CDR2 as FQNNGV. The ends were cut back, 3 bases at V and 2 bases at J, with 7 bases in the middle. The CDR3, as DNA: TGTGCCAGCAGCTTTAGGAGTCAAGAGACCCAGTACTTC. Translated: CASSFRSQETQYF.

This clone has only one observation. The chain links TRBV7-2 to TRBJ2-7; 9 nucleotides line up with TRBD2. The CDR3 spans 15 residues. The germline V gene has CDR1 SGHTA and CDR2 FQGNSA. V gave up 5 bases and J gave up 3 bases; unmatched junction bases: 8. This chain's CDR3 is CASSLSGGQNYEQYF. CDR3 in DNA: TGTGCCAGCAGCCTGAGCGGGGGGCAGAACTACGAGCAGTACTTC.

This clone was seen a few times. This chain links TRBV19 with TRBJ2-7; 11 positions agree with TRBD2. V lost 5 bases and J lost 0; bases outside the gene matches: 9. The CDR3 consists of 17 residues. Germline V CDR1 and CDR2: LNHDA, SQIVND (reference sequence). This CDR3 is CASSGTPGTSGSYEQYF. The CDR3 DNA reads as TGTGCCAGTAGTGGCACCCCCGGGACTAGCGGCTCCTACGAGCAGTACTTC.

This clone has just a few counts. The V gene is TRBV5-4, the J gene TRBJ2-7, with D possibly TRBD1 on 6 matching bases. V lost 0 bases and J lost 6, with 13 bases in between. Per germline, CDR1 SGHNT and CDR2 YYREEE (reference sequence). This CDR3 region has 14 residues. This chain's CDR3 is CASSLGTDLREQYF. The CDR3 nucleotides are TGTGCCAGCAGCTTGGGGACAGACTTGCGCGAGCAGTACTTC. The variable domain in full, with the rest retrieved from reference TRBV5-4 and TRBJ2-7, is ETGVTQSPTHLIKTRGQQVTLRCSSQSGHNTVSWYQQALGQGPQFIFQYYREEENGRGNFPPRFSGLQFPNYSSELNVNALELDDSALYLCASSLGTDLREQYFGPGTRLTVT.

V and J are TRBV2 and TRBJ2-3, with D possibly being TRBD2 (6 bases). The CDR3 has 14 amino acids. V was trimmed by 4 bases and J by 1 base, leaving 9 bases between them. The germline gives CDR1 SNHLY, CDR2 FYNNEI. CDR3 loop: CASSGLARTDTQYF. The CDR3 DNA is TGTGCCAGCAGTGGTCTAGCGCGCACAGATACGCAGTATTTT.

The CDR3 DNA reads TGTGCCAGCAGCCAGCGGGGGGGGGCCTCGTACAATGAGCAGTTCTTC. It encodes CASSQRGGASYNEQFF. The chain has TRBV5-4 and TRBJ2-1; 10 bases are shared with TRBD2. CDR3 size: 16 residues. Germline V lookup: CDR1 SGHNT, CDR2 YYREEE (reference sequence). Trimming at V came to 4 bases and at J to 4 bases, leaving 8 bases not matched to a gene.

V usage is TRBV18 and J usage is TRBJ1-2; 9 bases are a match to TRBD1. CDR1 is KGHSH and CDR2 is LQKENI in the germline V gene. The CDR3 is made up of 15 amino acids. Trimming cost V 5 bases and J 5 bases; bases outside gene matches: 9. CDR3 loop: CASSTMDRGGYGYTF. Written as DNA, the CDR3 is TGTGCCAGCTCAACTATGGACAGGGGTGGATATGGCTACACCTTC. Looking up the rest from reference TRBV18 and TRBJ1-2 gives the full variable domain: NAGVMQNPRHLVRRRGQEARLRCSPMKGHSHVYWYRQLPEEGLKFMVYLQKENIIDESGMPKERFSAEFPKEGPSILRIQQVVRGDSAAYFCASSTMDRGGYGYTFGSGTRLTVV.